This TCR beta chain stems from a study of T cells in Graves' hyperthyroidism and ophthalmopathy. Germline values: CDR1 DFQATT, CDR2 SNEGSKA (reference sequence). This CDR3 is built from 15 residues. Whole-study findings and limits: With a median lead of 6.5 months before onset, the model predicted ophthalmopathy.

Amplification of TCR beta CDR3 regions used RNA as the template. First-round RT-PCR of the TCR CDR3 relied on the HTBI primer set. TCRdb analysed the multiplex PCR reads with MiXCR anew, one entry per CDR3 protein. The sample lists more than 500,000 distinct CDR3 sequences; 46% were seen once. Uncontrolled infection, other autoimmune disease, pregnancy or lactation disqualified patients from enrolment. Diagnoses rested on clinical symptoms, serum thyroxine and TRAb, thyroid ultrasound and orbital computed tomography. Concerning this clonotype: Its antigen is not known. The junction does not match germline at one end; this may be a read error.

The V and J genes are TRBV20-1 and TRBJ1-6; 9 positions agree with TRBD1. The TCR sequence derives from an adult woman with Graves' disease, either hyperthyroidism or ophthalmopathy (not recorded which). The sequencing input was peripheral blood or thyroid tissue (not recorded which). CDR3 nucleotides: TGCGGTGCTAGAGTTCCGACAGGGGGGAATTCACCCCTCCACTTT. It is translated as CGARVPTGGNSPLHF.